The 19 T cell receptor beta chains below were found in one sample sequenced in a study of response to subunit inactivated influenza vaccine. TCRdb ran MiXCR on the RT-PCR reads and lists one entry per CDR3 protein. The sample lists under 950,000 distinct CDR3 sequences; roughly 20% were seen once. The sample in question was PBMCs from blood, obtained 5 days after vaccination. The receptors stem from a man between 50 and 59 years old who received an inactivated influenza vaccine.

This clonotype was seen a few times. This chain joins TRBV30 and TRBJ1-4; D unresolved. With 1 base removed from V and 8 bases from J, the gap between germline ends came to 11 bases. This CDR3 region has 13 residues. Germline lookup yields CDR1 GTSNPN and CDR2 SVGIG (reference sequence). Here the CDR3 DNA reads TGTGCCTGGAGTGCCGGGCCGGGAGAAAAACTGTTTTTT. This translates into CAWSAGPGEKLFF.

The V call is TRBV2, the J call TRBJ2-3; D unclear. This CDR3 region has 12 residues. CDR1 and CDR2 from the germline V gene are SNHLY and FYNNEI. V was pared by 3 bases and J by 4 bases, with 5 bases between. CDR3: CASSELADTQYF. CDR3 bases: TGTGCCAGCAGTGAGCTAGCAGATACGCAGTATTTT. The whole variable domain, filled in from reference TRBV2 and TRBJ2-3, reads EPEVTQTPSHQVTQMGQEVILRCVPISNHLYFYWYRQILGQKVEFLVSFYNNEISEKSEIFDDQFSVERPDGSNFTLKIRSTKLEDSAMYFCASSELADTQYFGPGTRLTVL.

The chain recombines TRBV4-2 with TRBJ1-6, with TRBD1 as a possible D gene (5 bases). The CDR3 covers 15 residues. V dropped 6 bases and J dropped 4 bases, with 13 bases sitting between them. Per germline, CDR1 LGHNA and CDR2 YNFKEQ. The CDR3 nucleotides are TGTGCCAGCAGTCCGGGGGACTTGTATAATTCACCCCTCCACTTT. Protein sequence: CASSPGDLYNSPLHF.

J is TRBJ1-2 and V is TRBV12-3 or TRBV12-4, with 8 bases lining up with TRBD1. Trimming at V came to 4 bases and at J to 5 bases, leaving 3 bases not matched to a gene. There are 13 residues in the CDR3. The CDR3 coding sequence is TGTGCCAGCAGTTACGACAGGGGATATGGCTACACCTTC. Translation gives CASSYDRGYGYTF.

V gene TRBV14 combines with J gene TRBJ2-7, with 9 bases that match TRBD1. V lost 4 bases to trimming and J lost 3 bases; unmatched junction nucleotides: 7. The germline CDR1 and CDR2 sequences are SGHDN and FVKESK. This CDR3 contains 15 residues. The CDR3 is CASSPETGGYYEQYF. CDR3 nucleotide sequence: TGTGCCAGCAGCCCCGAGACAGGGGGGTACTACGAGCAGTACTTC.

In its sample, this clonotype was seen a few times. The V and J genes are TRBV10-1 and TRBJ2-3; D is unclear. V was trimmed by 0 bases and J by 11 bases, leaving 12 bases between them. This CDR3 is 13 amino acids long. Germline V gives CDR1 WNHNN, CDR2 SYGVQD (reference sequence). Written as DNA, the CDR3 is TGCGCCAGCAGTGAGTCTCGGCCGCTCGGGCAGTATTTT. This gives the protein CASSESRPLGQYF.

This clonotype came up a few times. The V call is TRBV7-8, the J call TRBJ2-3, with TRBD2 identical over 9 bases. Germline V CDR1 and CDR2: SGHVS, FQNEAQ. J lost 2 bases, V lost 2 bases, and 8 bases had no gene match. This CDR3 is 17 amino acids long. The CDR3 nucleotides are TGTGCCAGCAGCTTATGGCGGGAGGGCCAGAACACAGATACGCAGTATTTT. This encodes CASSLWREGQNTDTQYF. The entire variable domain, with the rest obtained from reference TRBV7-8 and TRBJ2-3, is as follows: GAGVSQSPRYKVAKRGQDVALRCDPISGHVSLFWYQQALGQGPEFLTYFQNEAQLDKSGLPSDRFFAERPEGSVSTLKIQRTQQEDSAVYLCASSLWREGQNTDTQYFGPGTRLTVL.

The rearrangement uses TRBV6-1 and TRBJ2-7; tentative D call: TRBD1 (6 bases). Germline V lookup: CDR1 MNHNS, CDR2 SASEGT. Trimming removed 5 bases at V and 3 bases at J, with 23 bases between. This CDR3 spans 17 amino acids. DNA of the CDR3: TGTGCCAGCAGTACGACCTCTCCTAACAGGGTGGACTACGAGCAGTACTTC. This encodes CASSTTSPNRVDYEQYF.

This clonotype was seen a few times. The V and J genes are TRBV5-1 and TRBJ2-7, with TRBD1 matching 10 bases. V lost 4 bases to trimming and J lost 5 bases; unmatched junction nucleotides: 12. The CDR3 runs 16 residues. Germline CDR1 and CDR2: SGHRS and YFSETQ. The DNA for the CDR3 is TGCGCCAGCAGCCCATCTGGGACAGGGGCAACCAACGAGCAGTACTTC. Translating it yields CASSPSGTGATNEQYF.

The chain has TRBV6-2 or TRBV6-3 and TRBJ2-1; 12 bases map to TRBD2. J gave up 5 bases and V 2 bases, and 1 base lay outside the gene matches. The CDR3 has 15 residues. Germline V CDR1 and CDR2: MNHEY, SVGEGT. CDR3 sequence (DNA): TGTGCCAGCAGTTACGGACTAGCGGGGCACAATGAGCAGTTCTTC. Translated: CASSYGLAGHNEQFF.

The chain joins TRBV20-1 to TRBJ1-5; D gene ambiguous. The V gene's germline CDR1 is DFQATT and CDR2 SNEGSKA (reference sequence). This CDR3 is 14 amino acids long. Deletions cut 6 bases from V and 6 bases from J, with 18 bases between. The CDR3 DNA follows: TGCAGTGCCCCGTTAGGCGGGCACGGTCAGCCCCAGCATTTT. The encoded protein is CSAPLGGHGQPQHF.

This clonotype was seen a few times. The chain has TRBV7-8 and TRBJ2-1; either TRBD1 or TRBD2 may supply D (5 bases each). The CDR3 sequence is 15 residues long. Trimming shortened V by 4 bases and J by 3 bases, and 13 bases separated the two germline ends. In germline, CDR1 is SGHVS, CDR2 FQNEAQ. The CDR3 spells CASSSGRWYYNEQFF. The CDR3 region has the DNA TGTGCCAGCAGCTCGGGACGGTGGTACTACAATGAGCAGTTCTTC.

The CDR3: CASSLLGLAGTQETQYF. The CDR3 bases are TGCGCCAGCAGCTTGCTGGGACTAGCGGGAACCCAAGAGACCCAGTACTTC. The chain combines TRBV5-1 with TRBJ2-5, with 13 bases fitting TRBD2. Germline V gene sequence: CDR1 SGHRS, CDR2 YFSETQ. V dropped 1 base and J dropped 1; count of bases not matched to a gene: 4. The CDR3 length is 17 residues.

This chain connects TRBV27 to TRBJ2-5, with 8 bases fitting TRBD2. The V segment lost 6 bases and the J segment 5 bases; nucleotides outside the gene matches: 14. Germline assignment: CDR1 MNHEY and CDR2 SMNVEV (reference sequence). CDR3 length: 16 amino acids. The CDR3 DNA reads TGTGCCAGCAGGTCAAGATCGGGGGGGGTAGGGGAGACCCAGTACTTC. As protein: CASRSRSGGVGETQYF.

This clonotype turned up a few times. The chain carries TRBV6-1 and TRBJ2-3; D possibly corresponds to TRBD1 (6 bases). In germline, CDR1 is MNHNS, CDR2 SASEGT. V was pared by 2 bases and J by 2 bases, with 11 bases between. The CDR3 loop spans 15 amino acids. The CDR3 loop reads CASSEQGTFTDTQYF. The CDR3 DNA reads as TGTGCCAGCAGTGAACAGGGGACGTTCACAGATACGCAGTATTTT.

Only a few counts were recorded for this clonotype. The genes are TRBV6-5 and TRBJ2-7; 8 nucleotides align to TRBD2. The CDR3 extends over 15 amino acids. Germline trimming cut 0 bases from V and 4 bases from J; bases unmatched to any gene: 5. The germline gives CDR1 MNHEY, CDR2 SVGAGI. The CDR3 is CASSYSPAGVYEQYF. In DNA, the CDR3 is TGTGCCAGCAGTTACTCACCAGCGGGAGTTTACGAGCAGTACTTC.

This clonotype was recorded a few times. The CDR3, as DNA: TGCAGTGGTGACAGCCTCGGGAACACTGAAGCTTTCTTT. It specifies CSGDSLGNTEAFF. The rearrangement uses TRBV20-1 and TRBJ1-1, with D perhaps matching TRBD1 (5 bases). Germline CDR1 DFQATT, CDR2 SNEGSKA (reference sequence). V lost 7 bases to trimming and J lost 1 base, with 13 bases between them. The CDR3 spans 13 residues.

The gene calls are TRBV6-2 or TRBV6-3 and TRBJ2-7; no definite D call. V shed 10 bases and J shed 2 bases, with 6 bases lying between them. This CDR3 has 10 residues. CDR1 is MNHEY, CDR2 SVGEGT, per germline. Here the CDR3 reads CATKAYEQYF. CDR3 DNA sequence: TGTGCCACCAAGGCCTACGAGCAGTACTTC.

This clonotype was recorded a few times. V and J are TRBV19 and TRBJ1-1; D remains ambiguous. V was pared by 3 bases and J by 6 bases, with 11 bases between. Germline loops: CDR1 LNHDA, CDR2 SQIVND (reference sequence). The CDR3 totals 13 residues. CDR3 in DNA: TGTGCCAGTAGTATTCGAAGAGCGGCTGAAGCTTTCTTT. It codes for CASSIRRAAEAFF.